What follows are 19 T cell receptor beta chains derived from one specimen sequenced in a study of long-term antiretroviral therapy in people with HIV. Samples were assayed with immunoSEQ v3.0 at survey level. Only in-frame clones appear in the TCRdb table, and some are missing; sequencing was by immunoSEQ multiplex PCR. The repertoire has 15,000 or so clones, about 80% of them found once; the top ten carry about 9.3%. The sequencing here drew on unsorted PBMCs, taken 0.3 years before starting antiretroviral therapy. The origin of the receptors is a man over 45 with HIV.

This clone was detected a few times. The chain couples TRBV4-1 to TRBJ2-1; TRBD2 might be the D (5 bases). The CDR3 is made up of 16 amino acids. Trimming took 4 bases from V and 0 from J, leaving 13 bases between them. Germline V gene data show CDR1 as MGHRA and CDR2 as YSYEKL. The CDR3 is CASSLGGRSSYNEQFF. DNA for the CDR3: TGCGCCAGCAGCCTCGGCGGGCGAAGCTCCTACAATGAGCAGTTCTTC.

The V gene is TRBV6-1, the J gene TRBJ2-1; possible D gene TRBD1, 7 bases. Germline CDR1 reads MNHNS; CDR2 reads SASEGT. Trimming removed 11 bases from V and 9 bases from J, with 14 bases in between. The CDR3 is made up of 11 amino acids. The CDR3 coding sequence is TGTGCCGGACTACAGGGGCCTGAGCAGTTCTTC. Its translation is CAGLQGPEQFF.

This clone appeared a few times. The chain carries TRBV6-5 and TRBJ1-5, with D tentatively TRBD1 (5 bases). V was shortened by 6 bases and J by 3 bases, with 15 bases between the two germline ends. The CDR3 covers 15 residues. Germline assignment: CDR1 MNHEY and CDR2 SVGAGI. CDR3 bases: TGTGCCAGCAGCTACAGGCGGGCCCCCAATCAGCCCCAGCATTTT. The encoded protein is CASSYRRAPNQPQHF.

The chain employs TRBV19 and TRBJ1-4; D is possibly TRBD1 (5 bases). Trimming left V 1 base short and J 4 bases short, with 10 bases between. Germline-derived CDR1 and CDR2 are LNHDA and SQIVND (reference sequence). CDR3 length equals 15 residues. CDR3 coding DNA: TGTGCCAGTAGTATAGGGTGGGACTTTAATGAAAAACTGTTTTTT. The encoded protein is CASSIGWDFNEKLFF.

The chain employs TRBV18 and TRBJ2-7, with D perhaps matching TRBD1 or TRBD2 (5 bases each). The CDR3 sequence is 13 residues long. Per the germline V gene, CDR1 is KGHSH and CDR2 is LQKENI. V lost 3 bases and J lost 0, with 6 bases in between. CDR3 nucleotide sequence: TGTGCCAGCTCACCGGGGACCTCCTACGAGCAGTACTTC. Amino acid sequence: CASSPGTSYEQYF.

The J gene is TRBJ1-1, the V gene TRBV6-5; 9 bases agree with TRBD1. The junction had 5 bases not matched to a gene; V was cut back by 5 bases and J by 4 bases. Germline V gives CDR1 MNHEY, CDR2 SVGAGI. The length of the CDR3 is 14 residues. CDR3 in amino acids: CASSRRQGVTEAFF. CDR3 in DNA: TGTGCCAGCAGTAGACGACAGGGGGTCACTGAAGCTTTCTTT.

J is TRBJ1-1 and V is TRBV4-2; 7 bases match TRBD1. CDR1 is LGHNA, CDR2 YNFKEQ, per germline. The CDR3 length is 16 residues. Trimming at V came to 0 bases and at J to 11 bases, leaving 15 bases not matched to a gene. This chain's CDR3 is CASSQELQGSTSGAFF. In DNA, the CDR3 is TGTGCCAGCAGCCAAGAACTACAGGGGAGTACCTCCGGGGCTTTCTTT.

The genes are TRBV27 and TRBJ2-5, with 9 bases identical to TRBD2. The CDR3 covers 17 residues. Germline CDR1 reads MNHEY; CDR2 reads SMNVEV (reference sequence). V was pared by 3 bases and J by 1 base, with 9 bases of the junction left unmatched. The CDR3 region is CASSFDGRGGPQETQYF. DNA of the CDR3: TGTGCCAGCAGTTTCGATGGGCGGGGGGGCCCCCAAGAGACCCAGTACTTC.

The V gene is TRBV28, the J gene TRBJ2-7, with D perhaps assigned TRBD1 or TRBD2 (7 bases each). Germline V lookup: CDR1 MDHEN, CDR2 SYDVKM. Trimming shortened V by 2 bases and J by 4 bases, and 12 bases separated the two germline ends. This CDR3 is 14 amino acids long. CDR3 nucleotides: TGTGCCAGCAGTTTACCAGCGGGACAGTACGAGCAGTACTTC. Its translation is CASSLPAGQYEQYF.

The rearrangement joins TRBV7-3 to TRBJ2-3; D assignment may be TRBD1 or TRBD2 (5 bases each). The CDR3 sequence is 18 residues long. Looked up from germline, CDR1 is SGHTA and CDR2 is FQGTGA. V lost 1 base and J lost 4, with 21 bases in between. CDR3 sequence (DNA): TGTGCCAGCAGCTTAAGACCCGGGGCCCGTCATTTCCCAGATACGCAGTATTTT. The encoded protein is CASSLRPGARHFPDTQYF. Combining the CDR3 with reference TRBV7-3 and TRBJ2-3 gives the whole variable domain GAGVSQTPSNKVTEKGKYVELRCDPISGHTALYWYRQSLGQGPEFLIYFQGTGAADDSGLPNDRFFAVRPEGSVSTLKIQRTERGDSAVYLCASSLRPGARHFPDTQYFGPGTRLTVL.

CDR3 sequence: CASRRDIQTNYGYTF. For the CDR3, the DNA is TGTGCCAGTAGACGGGACATCCAGACTAACTATGGCTACACCTTC. The chain uses TRBV19 and TRBJ1-2; D might be TRBD1 (6 bases). Germline lookup yields CDR1 LNHDA and CDR2 SQIVND (reference sequence). V lost 6 bases and J 0 bases, leaving 14 bases between the germline ends. The length of the CDR3 is 15 residues.

The CDR3 sequence: CASSTAPYGYTF. CDR3 DNA sequence: TGTGCCAGCAGTACAGCGCCGTATGGCTACACCTTC. This chain connects TRBV9 to TRBJ1-2; D remains ambiguous. Deletions cut 5 bases from V and 5 bases from J, with 10 bases between. The CDR3 covers 12 residues. CDR1 and CDR2 from the germline V gene are SGDLS and YYNGEE.

The V call is TRBV4-3, the J call TRBJ2-7; 8 bases are a match to TRBD2. Germline V gives CDR1 LGHNA, CDR2 YSLEER. V shed 0 bases and J 3 bases; nucleotides not matched to a gene: 7. This CDR3 is 16 amino acids long. The CDR3 loop is CASSQEPSGSSYEQYF. The CDR3 DNA sequence: TGCGCCAGCAGCCAAGAGCCGAGCGGGAGTAGCTACGAGCAGTACTTC.

The chain uses TRBV7-2 and TRBJ2-1; D is ambiguous. The V end lost 1 base, the J end lost 13 bases, and 11 bases lay between the germline ends. The germline V gene has CDR1 SGHTA and CDR2 FQGNSA. The CDR3 contains 12 residues. The CDR3 reads CASSLGSIRQFF. CDR3 sequence (DNA): TGTGCCAGCAGCTTAGGTTCGATTCGACAGTTCTTC.

In its sample, this clone was seen a few times. The DNA of the CDR3 is TGTGCCAGCAGTTCCGGGACAGGGGGCGACGAGCAGTACTTC. Protein product: CASSSGTGGDEQYF. The rearrangement joins TRBV27 to TRBJ2-7; 12 bases match TRBD1. The V gene's germline CDR1 is MNHEY and CDR2 SMNVEV (reference sequence). CDR3 length: 14 residues. With V trimmed by 4 bases and J by 5 bases, 3 bases remained unmatched.

The rearrangement uses TRBV5-1 and TRBJ1-1; D is possibly TRBD1 (6 bases). The CDR3 is made up of 15 amino acids. V was cut by 4 bases and J by 1 base, with 14 bases left in between. Germline lookup yields CDR1 SGHRS and CDR2 YFSETQ. The chain's CDR3 is CASSPFFRGNTEAFF. In nucleotides, the CDR3 is TGCGCCAGCAGCCCGTTCTTCAGGGGGAACACTGAAGCTTTCTTT.

The CDR3 spells CASSRTGGPTEQYF. The CDR3 DNA reads as TGTGCCAGCAGCCGAACAGGGGGCCCAACCGAGCAGTACTTC. The chain joins TRBV14 to TRBJ2-7; 9 nucleotides align to TRBD1. CDR1 is SGHDN, CDR2 FVKESK, per germline. This CDR3 is built from 14 residues. V gave up 4 bases and J gave up 6 bases; unmatched junction bases: 7.

A single count supports this clone. The J gene is TRBJ1-1, the V gene TRBV14; TRBD1 is a possible D gene (6 bases). Trimming removed 0 bases at V and 3 bases at J, with 14 bases between. Per germline, CDR1 SGHDN and CDR2 FVKESK. CDR3 length: 16 amino acids. The CDR3 DNA sequence: TGTGCCAGCAGCCAAGATGGATGGGGGGCGCACACTGAAGCTTTCTTT. Protein product: CASSQDGWGAHTEAFF.

This sequence joins TRBV4-1 and TRBJ1-2; 7 bases agree with TRBD1. The CDR3 covers 13 residues. Germline lookup yields CDR1 MGHRA and CDR2 YSYEKL. The J segment lost 4 bases and the V segment lost 3 bases, leaving 2 bases of the junction unmatched. Written as DNA, the CDR3 is TGCGCCAGCAGCCAGGACAGGCTCTATGGCTACACCTTC. It is translated as CASSQDRLYGYTF.